This passage covers 7 T cell receptor beta chains from one sample sequenced in a study of cytomegalovirus exposure and HLA in healthy donors. The primer mix had 60 Vbeta and 13 Jbeta primers. Libraries were prepared by immunoSEQ multiplex PCR; TCRdb keeps only in-frame clonotypes and omits some of them. The sample lists some 160,000 clones, less than 90% occurring once. The material sequenced was PBMCs. These receptors all come from a man younger than 35 in good health and CMV-seronegative.

This clone was seen a handful of times. The V and J genes are TRBV5-4 and TRBJ2-2; 11 bases are a match to TRBD2. J gave up 4 bases and V 4 bases, and 9 bases lay outside the gene matches. The germline gives CDR1 SGHNT, CDR2 YYREEE (reference sequence). CDR3 length: 17 residues. This CDR3 is CASSRLLAGVRTGELFF. CDR3 DNA: TGTGCCAGCAGCCGTCTACTAGCGGGAGTACGCACCGGGGAGCTGTTTTTT.

The chain couples TRBV19 to TRBJ1-4; TRBD1 aligns across 9 bases. With V trimmed by 4 bases and J by 10 bases, 7 bases remained unmatched. CDR1 is LNHDA, CDR2 SQIVND, per germline (reference sequence). The CDR3 has 14 residues. In DNA form, the CDR3 reads TGTGCCAGTAGTACCGGGACAGGGTCCAGAAAACTGTTTTTT. The encoded protein is CASSTGTGSRKLFF.

The gene calls are TRBV5-4 and TRBJ1-2; D is perhaps TRBD1 (5 bases). Trimming pared 1 base from V and 5 bases from J, leaving 12 bases between. CDR3 length equals 14 residues. Germline V gives CDR1 SGHNT, CDR2 YYREEE (reference sequence). The CDR3 protein is CASSLQGPGYGYTF. CDR3 DNA sequence: TGTGCCAGCAGCTTGCAGGGCCCTGGATATGGCTACACCTTC.

This chain joins TRBV5-1 and TRBJ1-3; D unclear. The CDR3 covers 15 residues. The V gene's germline CDR1 is SGHRS and CDR2 YFSETQ. V was clipped by 1 base and J by 1 base, with 9 bases between them. Here the CDR3 reads CASSLSPGSGNTIYF. CDR3 in DNA: TGCGCCAGCAGCTTGAGTCCGGGGTCTGGAAACACCATATATTTT. The full variable domain, its missing parts supplied by reference TRBV5-1 and TRBJ1-3, is KAGVTQTPRYLIKTRGQQVTLSCSPISGHRSVSWYQQTPGQGLQFLFEYFSETQRNKGNFPGRFSGRQFSNSRSEMNVSTLELGDSALYLCASSLSPGSGNTIYFGEGSWLTVV.

This sequence joins TRBV28 and TRBJ1-6, with 7 bases aligning to TRBD1. This CDR3 is 15 amino acids long. The germline V gene has CDR1 MDHEN and CDR2 SYDVKM. V shed 8 bases and J 0 bases; nucleotides not matched to a gene: 4. CDR3 sequence: CASLRGDSYNSPLHF. DNA for the CDR3: TGTGCCAGCCTCAGGGGGGACTCCTATAATTCACCCCTCCACTTT.

This rearrangement joins TRBV6-5 to TRBJ1-1; D is uncertain. CDR1 MNHEY and CDR2 SVGAGI come from the germline V gene. Trimming cost V 5 bases and J 5 bases, with 12 bases left between them. This CDR3 has 13 residues. CDR3 DNA sequence: TGTGCCAGCAGTCAGGAACCGTGGACTGAAGCTTTCTTT. This codes for CASSQEPWTEAFF.

This chain links TRBV30 with TRBJ2-7; TRBD1 is a possible D gene (5 bases). CDR3 length: 15 amino acids. The V gene's germline CDR1 is GTSNPN and CDR2 SVGIG (reference sequence). V dropped 3 bases and J dropped 6 bases, with 21 bases sitting between them. CDR3 region: CAWRHDRTFGCEQYF. CDR3 nucleotides: TGTGCCTGGAGGCATGATAGGACATTCGGATGCGAGCAGTACTTC.